A single sample gave rise to the 24 T cell receptor beta chains below, sequenced in a study of control samples from healthy donors and cancer patients. Clones were read by immunoSEQ multiplex PCR, and TCRdb kept only the in-frame ones, dropping some. The data hold more than 100,000 clones, with approximately 90% observed a single time. Input material: blood. The receptors originated from a man younger than 35 in good health.

The chain employs TRBV18 and TRBJ1-1; D is perhaps TRBD1 (6 bases). Germline-derived CDR1 and CDR2 are KGHSH and LQKENI. The V and J ends lost 8 bases and 1 base respectively, with 17 bases between them. The CDR3 runs to 15 residues. CDR3 sequence (DNA): TGTGCCAGCAAACAGGGATTTGACGGGAACACTGAAGCTTTCTTT. Its translation: CASKQGFDGNTEAFF.

This clone was observed a handful of times. The chain employs TRBV3-1 (or the pseudogene TRBV3-2) and TRBJ2-5; TRBD1 aligns across 9 bases. Germline-derived CDR1 and CDR2 are LGHDT and YNNKEL (reference sequence). V was clipped by 4 bases and J by 3 bases; unmatched bases: 3. The CDR3 has 14 amino acids. CDR3 protein: CASSPRDREETQYF. The CDR3 DNA reads as TGTGCCAGCAGCCCCCGGGACAGGGAAGAGACCCAGTACTTC.

The chain employs TRBV19 and TRBJ1-4, with a tentative D call TRBD1 (6 bases). V was pared by 4 bases and J by 0 bases, with 15 bases between. The CDR3 loop spans 17 amino acids. The germline CDR1 and CDR2 sequences are LNHDA and SQIVND (reference sequence). The DNA for the CDR3 is TGTGCCAGTAGTAGGGGGCCTGTCCCCTCAACTAATGAAAAACTGTTTTTT. Residues: CASSRGPVPSTNEKLFF.

The chain combines TRBV3-1 (or the pseudogene TRBV3-2) with TRBJ2-7; D gene ambiguous. The germline CDR1 and CDR2 sequences are LGHDT and YNNKEL (reference sequence). Trimming stripped 0 bases from V and 4 bases from J, with 4 bases between. The CDR3 consists of 12 residues. CDR3 amino acids: CASSQDGYEQYF. As DNA, the CDR3 is TGTGCCAGCAGCCAAGATGGTTACGAGCAGTACTTC.

J is TRBJ1-3 and V is TRBV15; D is ambiguous. Germline loops: CDR1 LNHNV, CDR2 YYDKDF (reference sequence). Trimming removed 8 bases at V and 0 bases at J, with 17 bases between. The CDR3 spans 16 residues. In nucleotides, the CDR3 is TGTGCCACCGAACAGCGTTCTCGTTTCTCTGGAAACACCATATATTTT. This codes for CATEQRSRFSGNTIYF. The variable domain in full, completed from reference TRBV15 and TRBJ1-3, reads DAMVIQNPRYQVTQFGKPVTLSCSQTLNHNVMYWYQQKSSQAPKLLFHYYDKDFNNEADTPDNFQSRRPNTSFCFLDIRSPGLGDTAMYLCATEQRSRFSGNTIYFGEGSWLTVV.

The V call is TRBV21-1, the J call TRBJ1-5. TRBV21-1 is tagged as a pseudogene. This CDR3 region has 14 residues. The CDR3: CASSNIGSEQPQHF. CDR3 nucleotide sequence: TGTGCCAGCAGCAATATAGGGTCAGAGCAGCCCCAGCATTTT.

This chain links TRBV6-5 with TRBJ2-1, with 8 bases lining up with TRBD2. V gave up 7 bases and J gave up 2 bases; unmatched junction bases: 1. Germline CDR1 is MNHEY and CDR2 is SVGAGI. The CDR3 contains 13 residues. This CDR3 reads CASKTSAYNEQFF. The CDR3 DNA follows: TGTGCCAGCAAGACTAGCGCCTACAATGAGCAGTTCTTC.

CDR3 region: CASSHILRTGGNTIYF. As DNA, the CDR3 is TGCGCCAGCAGCCACATTCTCAGGACTGGTGGAAACACCATATATTTT. The genes are TRBV4-1 and TRBJ1-3; D gene ambiguous. Trimming stripped 3 bases from V and 3 bases from J, with 15 bases between. Germline V gene sequence: CDR1 MGHRA, CDR2 YSYEKL. This CDR3 region has 16 residues.

V usage is TRBV7-3 and J usage is TRBJ1-6, with D possibly matching TRBD1 (5 bases). The V end was cut by 5 bases, the J end by 7 bases, with 15 bases between. This CDR3 comprises 15 residues. Germline loops: CDR1 SGHTA, CDR2 FQGTGA. The CDR3 loop reads CASSLNSAGNSPLHF. The CDR3 DNA sequence: TGTGCCAGCAGCCTAAACTCGGCAGGGAATTCACCCCTCCACTTT.

The chain uses TRBV5-1 and TRBJ1-5, with 7 bases that match TRBD1. Germline V CDR1 and CDR2: SGHRS, YFSETQ. V dropped 4 bases and J dropped 3; count of bases not matched to a gene: 4. The CDR3 is 14 residues long. The CDR3 coding sequence is TGCGCCAGCAGCGAGACAGGGCCCAATCAGCCCCAGCATTTT. Protein sequence: CASSETGPNQPQHF.

This clone was counted a single time. This chain connects TRBV25-1 to TRBJ2-7; 11 bases match TRBD1. CDR1 is MGHDK, CDR2 SYGVNS, per germline. Trimming cost V 5 bases and J 5 bases; bases outside gene matches: 5. The CDR3 covers 14 residues. The CDR3 reads CASSTDRGLDEQYF. CDR3 coding DNA: TGTGCCAGCAGTACGGACAGGGGGCTGGACGAGCAGTACTTC.

The chain links TRBV5-5 to TRBJ2-6; TRBD1 matches 9 bases. Looked up from germline, CDR1 is SGHKS and CDR2 is YYEKEE (reference sequence). J gave up 3 bases and V 1 base, and 2 bases lay outside the gene matches. The CDR3 consists of 16 residues. CDR3 coding DNA: TGTGCCAGCAGCTTGACAGGGGGCGGTGGGGCCAACGTCCTGACTTTC. It is translated as CASSLTGGGGANVLTF.

CDR3 sequence reads: CASSTPLGPQETQYF. CDR3 bases: TGTGCCAGCAGCACCCCCCTAGGGCCCCAAGAGACCCAGTACTTC. This chain uses TRBV2 with TRBJ2-5, with D hard to call. CDR1 is SNHLY and CDR2 is FYNNEI in the germline V gene. The CDR3 is 15 amino acids. The ends were cut back, 6 bases at V and 1 base at J, with 15 bases in the middle.

This clone appeared a single time. The gene calls are TRBV29-1 and TRBJ1-1; D unresolved. V shed 4 bases and J shed 6 bases, with 9 bases lying between them. The CDR3 loop spans 11 amino acids. Germline V lookup: CDR1 SQVTM, CDR2 ANQGSEA. CDR3: CSVASVAEAFF. CDR3 bases: TGCAGCGTTGCAAGTGTCGCTGAAGCTTTCTTT.

The rearrangement joins TRBV11-2 to TRBJ2-7; D might be TRBD1 or TRBD2, each matching 6 bases. The ends were cut back, 7 bases at V and 4 bases at J, with 14 bases in the middle. This CDR3 has 13 amino acids. The germline CDR1 and CDR2 sequences are SGHAT and FQNNGV. CDR3 residues: CASTQGRIYEQYF. In DNA, the CDR3 is TGTGCCAGCACCCAGGGGAGGATTTACGAGCAGTACTTC. Looking up the rest from reference TRBV11-2 and TRBJ2-7 gives the full variable domain: EAGVAQSPRYKIIEKRQSVAFWCNPISGHATLYWYQQILGQGPKLLIQFQNNGVVDDSQLPKDRFSAERLKGVDSTLKIQPAKLEDSAVYLCASTQGRIYEQYFGPGTRLTVT.

The rearrangement links TRBV21-1 to TRBJ2-2; the table's D call TRBD1 went unverified against the DNA. TRBV21-1 is shown as a pseudogene. The CDR3 runs to 15 residues. This CDR3 is CASSKGVGETGELFF. CDR3 nucleotides: TGTGCCAGCAGCAAAGGAGTAGGGGAAACCGGGGAGCTGTTTTTT.

This clone was observed a single time. The J gene is TRBJ1-1, the V gene TRBV11-2; D gene unclear. V shed 1 base and J shed 0 bases, with 15 bases lying between them. The CDR3 has 17 residues. CDR1 is SGHAT and CDR2 is FQNNGV in the germline V gene. The CDR3 here is CASSLGVGFRMNTEAFF. CDR3 in DNA: TGTGCCAGCAGCTTAGGGGTGGGTTTTCGGATGAACACTGAAGCTTTCTTT. Based on the CDR3 plus reference TRBV11-2 and TRBJ1-1, the full variable domain is EAGVAQSPRYKIIEKRQSVAFWCNPISGHATLYWYQQILGQGPKLLIQFQNNGVVDDSQLPKDRFSAERLKGVDSTLKIQPAKLEDSAVYLCASSLGVGFRMNTEAFFGQGTRLTVV.

Regarding this clone: The sample contains more than one DNA sequence encoding this CDR3. This chain connects TRBV2 to TRBJ2-5, with 11 bases aligning to TRBD2. Germline V gene lookup returns CDR1 SNHLY and CDR2 FYNNEI. The CDR3 length is 16 residues. With 0 bases clipped from V and 5 bases from J, the junction kept 5 bases outside the gene matches. In nucleotides, the CDR3 is TGTGCCAGCAGTGAAGCTAGCGGGGGGGCGGGTGAGACCCAGTACTTC. Amino acids: CASSEASGGAGETQYF.

The chain combines TRBV15 with TRBJ1-2; 9 positions match TRBD1. The CDR3 is made up of 15 amino acids. With V trimmed by 0 bases and J by 4 bases, 3 bases remained unmatched. Germline-derived CDR1 and CDR2 are LNHNV and YYDKDF (reference sequence). The CDR3 coding sequence is TGTGCCACCAGCAGAGACAGGGACAGGGCCTATGGCTACACCTTC. Translating it yields CATSRDRDRAYGYTF.

This clone was counted only a few times. The CDR3 here is CASSLAYRGGEQYF. As DNA, the CDR3 is TGTGCCAGCAGCTTAGCCTACAGGGGAGGCGAGCAGTACTTC. This chain connects TRBV7-9 to TRBJ2-7; possible D gene TRBD1, 7 bases. The CDR3 contains 14 residues. The V end lost 0 bases, the J end lost 6 bases, and 12 bases lay between the germline ends. CDR1 and CDR2 (germline): SEHNR, FQNEAQ (reference sequence).

This clone was seen only once. This chain connects TRBV7-9 to TRBJ2-7; D is uncertain. The CDR3 covers 11 residues. CDR1 and CDR2 from the germline V gene are SEHNR and FQNEAQ (reference sequence). The ends were cut back, 1 base at V and 6 bases at J, with 4 bases in the middle. The CDR3, as DNA: TGTGCCAGCAGCTTAGGACTCGAGCAGTACTTC. This codes for CASSLGLEQYF.

Remarks on this clone: Other DNA sequences from this sample encode an identical CDR3 as well. The chain uses TRBV25-1 and TRBJ1-5, with 8 nucleotides matching TRBD1. Trimming took 4 bases from V and 6 from J; bases not matched to a gene: 5. This CDR3 is 14 amino acids long. Germline V gives CDR1 MGHDK, CDR2 SYGVNS. CDR3 DNA sequence: TGTGCCAGCAGTGGTACAGGGGGGGGTCAGCCCCAGCATTTT. Amino acid sequence: CASSGTGGGQPQHF.

Concerning this clone itself: Additional DNA sequences in this sample encode the identical CDR3. V is TRBV6-1 and J is TRBJ2-3, with TRBD2 matching over 9 bases. This CDR3 has 15 residues. Trimming at V came to 3 bases and at J to 1 base, leaving 2 bases not matched to a gene. Germline values: CDR1 MNHNS, CDR2 SASEGT. Written as DNA, the CDR3 is TGTGCCAGCAGTGAGGTAGCGGGGGGCACAGATACGCAGTATTTT. This codes for CASSEVAGGTDTQYF.

This chain uses TRBV7-3 with TRBJ1-2, with D maybe TRBD1 (6 bases). CDR1 and CDR2 (germline): SGHTA, FQGTGA. This CDR3 comprises 13 residues. V shed 8 bases and J shed 6 bases, with 16 bases lying between them. The CDR3 sequence: CASDPWGAHGYTF. CDR3 in DNA: TGTGCCAGCGACCCTTGGGGGGCCCATGGCTACACCTTC. Looking up the rest from reference TRBV7-3 and TRBJ1-2 gives the full variable domain: GAGVSQTPSNKVTEKGKYVELRCDPISGHTALYWYRQSLGQGPEFLIYFQGTGAADDSGLPNDRFFAVRPEGSVSTLKIQRTERGDSAVYLCASDPWGAHGYTFGSGTRLTVV.